The T cell receptor (beta chain) under discussion was sequenced for a study of cytomegalovirus exposure and HLA in healthy donors (dated by TCRdb to between 2016 and 2019). Turning to the overall study: In an earlier analysis of 450 to 750 of the donors, roughly 300 Gb of sequence data and 90 million to 120 million unique TCR beta sequences from about 179 million T cells were reported. HLA typing covered class I and class II loci at four-digit resolution. Genome-wide SNP genotypes for about three fifths of the roughly 700 donors were used in a later genetic analysis, which treated that subset as a discovery cohort. On average, around 200,000 unique TCR beta nucleotide sequences were sequenced per donor among about 400 genotyped donors of the cohort, with 15% to 20% of those sequences being non-productive. Donor age, sex, ethnicity and CMV serostatus were compiled together with the repertoire data. All discovery cohort repertoires had been generated using a single sequencing platform. The genetic ancestry cluster associated with self-reported Caucasian donors included around 76% of the roughly 410 genotyped donors. The T cell repertoires of about 700 subjects were profiled by immunosequencing and related to cytomegalovirus serostatus. A separate validation cohort of 100 to 150 different subjects was used in addition to the approximately 670-subject first cohort. The aim of the study was to test whether cataloging public T cell receptors could identify signatures of past pathogen exposure. An earlier analysis of approximately 640 of the donors applied high-throughput TCR beta sequencing to assess whether each TCR beta V gene segment acted as functional or pseudogenic. Typing coverage differed by locus: A, B, C, DRB1 and DQB1 were typed in roughly 620-640 donors, DQA1 in about 560, DPA1 in nearly 610, and DPB1 in about 450. High-throughput TCR immunosequencing, statistical association of individual TCRs with disease status, and machine learning were combined to predict cytomegalovirus infection status. A later analysis re-analyzed previously published TCR beta repertoires from several hundred donors and added high-resolution HLA genotyping to study TCR occurrence patterns. Roughly 300 gigabases of sequencing data and around 87 million unique TCR sequences were included in an early release covering about 600 HLA-typed donors. Roughly five DR-DQ haplotypes were handled as single units for association and clustering, since linkage in the cohort was strong. Rather than using new phenotypic data, the later analysis identified candidate immune exposures from TCR beta sequences and from how often those sequences occurred across donors. Results the study describes overall, beyond this receptor: In a later genetic analysis, fewer N-insertions in productive TCRs were reported among donors in an Asian-associated ancestry cluster than the approximately 710-donor mean. Across donors, most TCR sequences were observed very rarely, whereas some public TCRs were present in many individuals. Linkage disequilibrium might explain the correlated functional status among segregating V segments, but an unknown experimental factor could not be excluded. Broadly in line with IMGT annotations, most TCR beta V segments showed up in productive rearrangements about 87% or about 30% of the time in an earlier analysis of approximately 640 of the donors. A later genetic analysis associated a missense DCLRE1C variant with V-gene and J-gene trimming of TCR beta chains, and an independent cohort replicated the association. Because counts were too low, fewer than 20 rarely observed V segments, including chromosome 9 orphons, were excluded from the earlier analysis of 587 of the donors. A later analysis associated 16,951 TCR beta sequences with specific HLA alleles at a false discovery rate of 0.05. CMV serostatus was the only immune exposure information available for the cohort. In a later analysis, TCR association rates were found to vary across HLA loci, with the most associated TCRs seen for DRB1 alleles and the fewest for HLA-C alleles. Compared with equally common non-associated chains, HLA-associated TCR beta chains in a later analysis were more clonally expanded and had lower generation probabilities. In a later analysis, several top co-occurrence clusters were reported to appear linked to parvovirus B19, influenza, CMV and Epstein-Barr virus. When HLA alleles, especially DR and DQ, strongly co-occurred, TCR associations were difficult to assign to individual alleles. Because some donors lacked HLA typing at each locus, the association tests relied only on the typed subset. The presence/absence analyses assumed that sequencing depth was roughly uniform across donors, and that assumption may not be true. Most CMV-associated TCR beta chains appeared to be HLA-restricted in a later analysis, and the HLA associations seemed to be driven largely by CMV exposure. In this cohort, only TCR beta chains were sequenced, and detectable features were limited by the absence of alpha or paired-chain data. A total of about 150 TCR beta chains were listed by the study as associated with cytomegalovirus. A further reported finding was that TCR beta sequences accurately predicted the HLA-A and HLA-B alleles for most subjects in the first cohort. In both the original and validation cohorts, the classifier was reported to diagnose cytomegalovirus status with high specificity and sensitivity. A group of highly shared sequence variants was considered likely to be a technical artifact of the sequencing pipeline. The authors suggested that the approach could potentially be generalized to other disease states and immunological phenotypes. Some IMGT-functional V segments, including TRBV6-2 and TRBV6-3, could not be distinguished by the 87-base-pair reads and were therefore excluded. In vitro tests confirmed that three of the cytomegalovirus-associated TCR beta chains recognize cytomegalovirus antigens.

In total, approximately 690 healthy bone marrow donors made up the cohort. Cohort members were all nominally healthy when sampled, although unrecorded immune exposures were likely present. The donor was CMV seronegative and belonged to the group of more than 300 seronegative cohort members. A peripheral blood sample was provided by each donor, and peripheral blood mononuclear cells were used for TCR beta sequencing. Genomic DNA was extracted from the blood cell samples with the Qiagen DNeasy Blood Extraction Kit. On this clone itself: It lacks a known antigen. Base qualities are not recorded, but no much larger clone differs from it by a single base.

The library was produced with the immunoSEQ multiplex PCR assay. A mixture of 60 forward primers for TCR Vbeta segments and 13 reverse primers for TCR Jbeta segments was used in the multiplex PCR. The CDR3 region of rearranged TCR beta genes was amplified from genomic DNA with a multiplex PCR assay. On the Illumina HiSeq System, the amplified TCR beta libraries were sequenced as 87-base-pair reads. The authors' pipeline ran thus. In a later analysis, 77 million or so unique TCR beta chains were counted across the roughly 610 repertoires, and roughly 11 million of these chains were shared by at least two donors. A nearest-neighbor algorithm error-corrected the raw reads and collapsed the reads into unique sequences, merging closely related sequences to remove PCR and sequencing errors. Alignment of CDR3 sequences to IMGT reference sequences was used to assign V, D and J gene segments. For a sequence to be retained, a match of at least six nucleotides to both a V gene segment and a J gene segment was required. Rearrangements were called productive when the CDR3 lacked stop codons and stayed in frame with V and J; all others were non-productive. CDR3 was defined by IMGT convention, running from the second conserved V-encoded cysteine to the conserved J-encoded phenylalanine. Sequences without an unambiguous match to a single V gene segment were excluded from the earlier analysis of several hundred of the donors. In an earlier analysis of 587 of the donors, a V segment was called functional when productive rearrangements were above 56.7%, and segregating when the standard deviation between donors exceeded 5%. A statistical classification framework was built for diagnosing cytomegalovirus status from the catalog of TCR beta chain sequences. A later analysis assigned V and J genes by comparing TCR nucleotide sequences with IMGT/GENE-DB human TR gene sequences. The TCRdist pipeline was used in a later analysis to assign CDR3 sequences and most-parsimonious VDJ recombination scenarios. A later analysis defined each TCR beta chain by its CDR3 amino acid sequence plus V-gene family, and excluded reads lacking a unique V-gene family. In a later analysis, nearly 600 highly shared, low-generation-probability nucleotide sequences were removed to address suspected cross-contamination and a sequencing artifact. A later analysis calculated a clonal expansion index for each public chain from normalized within-repertoire ranks of inferred template counts. Generation probabilities in a later analysis came from a VDJ recombination model fitted to out-of-frame rearrangements, and those results were checked against IGoR. A later analysis scored TCR-TCR, TCR-HLA and TCR-CMV co-occurrence with hypergeometric tests, applying a repertoire-size bias correction to TCR pairs. A later analysis estimated false discovery rates by permuting HLA or CMV assignments 20 times. A later analysis grouped co-occurring TCRs with DBSCAN, adding TCRdist sequence similarity when clustering within HLA-allele-positive subsets. Co-occurrence clustering excluded repertoires with fewer than 30,000 or more than 120,000 public chains, plus five with anomalous nucleotide sharing. TCRdb limited this immuneACCESS table to in-frame rearrangements with V and J called. A share of clones is missing; checked studies link under half to unresolved V genes, and the rest is unexplained. From that table come the V and J calls and clone size; the DNA was used to work out D and trimming. For this sample there are 140,000 or so clones; roughly three quarters appear just once. Of the sample, more than 4% is held by the ten largest clones.

Via the germline V gene, CDR1 is SGHRS and CDR2 YFSETQ. The CDR3 starts with the cysteine, ends with the phenylalanine, and has 14 residues. The CDR3 DNA has 42 bases and is translated from base 1. Trimming leaves V shorter by 5 bases and J shorter by 5 bases, with the junction holding 6 bases beyond the gene matches. The chain links TRBV5-1 with TRBJ2-7; a stretch of 11 junction bases matches TRBD1. The sequenced sample consisted of PBMCs. The TCR sequence derives from a man between 60 and 75 years old in good health and CMV-seronegative. The nucleotide sequence is TGCGCCAGCAGAGCCGGGACAGGGGGACACGAGCAGTACTTC. It specifies CASRAGTGGHEQYF.